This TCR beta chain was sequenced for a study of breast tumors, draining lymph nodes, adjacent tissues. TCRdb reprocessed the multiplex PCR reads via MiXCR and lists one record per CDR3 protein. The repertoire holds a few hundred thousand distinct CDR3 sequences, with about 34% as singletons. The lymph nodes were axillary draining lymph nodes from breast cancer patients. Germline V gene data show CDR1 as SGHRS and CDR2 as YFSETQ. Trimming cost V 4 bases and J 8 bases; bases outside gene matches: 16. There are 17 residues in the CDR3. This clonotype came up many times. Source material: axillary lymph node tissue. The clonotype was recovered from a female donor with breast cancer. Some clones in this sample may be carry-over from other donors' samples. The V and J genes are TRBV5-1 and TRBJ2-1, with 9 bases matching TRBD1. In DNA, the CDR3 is TGCGCCAGCAGCCAACAGACAGGGGGGGACCTTGGGGATGAGCAGTTCTTC. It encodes CASSQQTGGDLGDEQFF. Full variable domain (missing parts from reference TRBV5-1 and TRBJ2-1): KAGVTQTPRYLIKTRGQQVTLSCSPISGHRSVSWYQQTPGQGLQFLFEYFSETQRNKGNFPGRFSGRQFSNSRSEMNVSTLELGDSALYLCASSQQTGGDLGDEQFFGPGTRLTVL.